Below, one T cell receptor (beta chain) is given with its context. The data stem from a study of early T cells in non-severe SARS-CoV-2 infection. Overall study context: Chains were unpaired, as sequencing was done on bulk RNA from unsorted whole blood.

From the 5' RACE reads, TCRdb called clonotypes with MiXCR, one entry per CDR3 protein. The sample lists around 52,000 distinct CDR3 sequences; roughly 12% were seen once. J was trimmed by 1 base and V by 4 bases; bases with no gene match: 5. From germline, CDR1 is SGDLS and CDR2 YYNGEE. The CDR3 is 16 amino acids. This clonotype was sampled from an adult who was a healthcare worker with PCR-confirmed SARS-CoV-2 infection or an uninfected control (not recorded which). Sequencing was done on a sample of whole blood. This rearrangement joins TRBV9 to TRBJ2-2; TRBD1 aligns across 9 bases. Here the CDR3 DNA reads TGTGCCAGCAGCCCGATGGACAGGGGGAACACCGGGGAGCTGTTTTTT. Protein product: CASSPMDRGNTGELFF.